This entry features one T cell receptor beta chain sequence. Germline V CDR1 and CDR2: MDHEN, SYDVKM. The CDR3 sequence is 14 residues long. With 6 bases removed from V and 5 bases from J, the gap between germline ends came to 16 bases. The sample is drawn from a study of blood T cell repertoires in COVID-19. Overall study context: Some COVID-19 samples were acute and others convalescent; all came from the United States, Italy and Spain. PBMCs, B-cell-depleted T cells, or T cells provided the cDNA or gDNA that made up the material.

Original handling: Quantification of nucleated cells was approximated via reference gene primer amplification. The table came from immunoSEQ multiplex PCR; TCRdb's copy has only in-frame clones and leaves some out. The DNA gave D and trimming, while V, J and clone size come from that table. The data show over 25,000 clones, over 75% seen once. The clonotype was recovered from a man older than 75 with active COVID-19. V and J are TRBV28 and TRBJ1-2; weak D call: TRBD1 (6 bases). Sequenced input: peripheral blood. The CDR3 DNA follows: TGTGCCAGCAGCGGTCAGGGGTTATCATATGGCTACACCTTC. It encodes CASSGQGLSYGYTF.